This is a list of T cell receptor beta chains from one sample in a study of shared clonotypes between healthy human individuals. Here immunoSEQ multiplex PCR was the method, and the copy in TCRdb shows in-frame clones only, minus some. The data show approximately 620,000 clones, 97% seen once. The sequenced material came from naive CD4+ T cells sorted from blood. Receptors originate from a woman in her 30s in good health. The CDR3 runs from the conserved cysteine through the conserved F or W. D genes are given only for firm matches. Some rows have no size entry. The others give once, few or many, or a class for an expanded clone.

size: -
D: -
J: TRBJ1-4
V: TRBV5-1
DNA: TGCGCCAGCAGCTTGGCCAGGGGAGCTAATGAAAAACTGTTTTTT
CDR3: CASSLARGANEKLFF

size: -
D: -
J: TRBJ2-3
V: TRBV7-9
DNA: TGTGCCAGCAGCCTGGGACTTGGCACAGATACGCAGTATTTT
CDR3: CASSLGLGTDTQYF

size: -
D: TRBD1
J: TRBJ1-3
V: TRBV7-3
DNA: TGTGCCAGCAGCTTAACAGGGGGCACAAACACCATATATTTT
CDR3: CASSLTGGTNTIYF

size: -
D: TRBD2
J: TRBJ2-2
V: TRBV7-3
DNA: TGTGCCAGCAGCCTCGTAGCGGGAATGAGCACCGGGGAGCTGTTTTTT
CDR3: CASSLVAGMSTGELFF

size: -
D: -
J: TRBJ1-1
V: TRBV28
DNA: TGTGCCAGCAGTCCGGACACTGAAGCTTTCTTT
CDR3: CASSPDTEAFF

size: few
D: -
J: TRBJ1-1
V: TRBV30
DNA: TGTGCCTGGAGTGTAGGGTCTCGCCCTGAAGCTTTCTTT
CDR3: CAWSVGSRPEAFF

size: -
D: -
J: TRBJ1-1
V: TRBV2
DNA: TGTGCCAGCAGTGCCGCGCCGGGTGGGAACACTGAAGCTTTCTTT
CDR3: CASSAAPGGNTEAFF

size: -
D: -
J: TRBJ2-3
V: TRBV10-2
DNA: TGCGCCAGCCCCCCCCGTAGCTGCGATACGCAGTATTTT
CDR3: CASPPRSCDTQYF

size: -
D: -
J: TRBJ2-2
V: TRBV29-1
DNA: TGCAGCGTTGCTCGTAGTCCGGCCGGCTCGAACACCGGGGAGCTGTTTTTT
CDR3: CSVARSPAGSNTGELFF

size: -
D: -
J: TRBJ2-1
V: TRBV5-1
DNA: TGCGCCAGCAGCTCACAGGGATTTGGCAATGAGCAGTTCTTC
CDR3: CASSSQGFGNEQFF

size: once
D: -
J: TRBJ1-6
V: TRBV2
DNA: TGTGCCAGCACCGCCGTATTCTCCTATAATTCACCCCTCCACTTT
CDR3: CASTAVFSYNSPLHF

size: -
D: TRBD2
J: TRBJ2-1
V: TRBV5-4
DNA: TGTGCCAGCAGCCCGCCGCAGCGGGAGGCGGAGCAGTTCTTC
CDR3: CASSPPQREAEQFF

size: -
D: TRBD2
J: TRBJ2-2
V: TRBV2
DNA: TGTGCCAGCAATAAGCGGGAGGAGAACACCGGGGAGCTGTTTTTT
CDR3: CASNKREENTGELFF

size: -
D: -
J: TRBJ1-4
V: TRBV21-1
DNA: TGTGCCAGCAGCCTACGGGAGCCCCCGGACGATGAAAAACTGTTTTTT
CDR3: CASSLREPPDDEKLFF

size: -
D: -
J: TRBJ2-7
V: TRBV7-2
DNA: TGTGCCAGCAGCTTAGGCAGTCAGGGCCGCACCTACGAGCAGTACTTC
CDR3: CASSLGSQGRTYEQYF

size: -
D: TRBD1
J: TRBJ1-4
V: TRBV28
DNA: TGTGCCAGCAGTTCAGGGGGGGTTGGGAGAGCTAATGAAAAACTGTTTTTT
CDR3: CASSSGGVGRANEKLFF

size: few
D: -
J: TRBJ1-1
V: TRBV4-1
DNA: TGCGCCAGCAGCCAACCCTTGGAGGGGGTTGAAGCTTTCTTT
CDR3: CASSQPLEGVEAFF

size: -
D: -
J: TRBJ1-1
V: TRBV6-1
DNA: TGTGCCAGCAGTGAACACAGGCCGAACACTGAAGCTTTCTTT
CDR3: CASSEHRPNTEAFF

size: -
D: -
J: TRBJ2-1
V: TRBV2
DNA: TGTGCCAGCAGTGGATCGGGAAACCTCCCCAATGAGCAGTTCTTC
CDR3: CASSGSGNLPNEQFF

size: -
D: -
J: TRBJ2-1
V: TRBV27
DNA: TGTGCCAGCAGTTCTGACTCCTACAATGAGCAGTTCTTC
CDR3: CASSSDSYNEQFF

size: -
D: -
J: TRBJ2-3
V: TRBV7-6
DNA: TGTGCCAGCAGTTCCGGCAGCTCAGATACGCAGTATTTT
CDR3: CASSSGSSDTQYF

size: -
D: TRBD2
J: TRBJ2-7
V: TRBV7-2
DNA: TGTGCCAGCAGCTCCAGGACTAGCGGGATCTCCTACGAGCAGTACTTC
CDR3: CASSSRTSGISYEQYF

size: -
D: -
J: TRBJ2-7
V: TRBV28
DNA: TGTGCCAGCAGTTTCGGTACGGGTCTTCAGTACTTC
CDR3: CASSFGTGLQYF

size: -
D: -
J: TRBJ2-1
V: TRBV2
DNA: TGTGCCAGCGACGGACAGACTGATGAGCAGTTCTTC
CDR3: CASDGQTDEQFF

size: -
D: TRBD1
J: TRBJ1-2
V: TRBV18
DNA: TGTGCCAGCTCACCGACAGGGGACTATGGCTACACCTTC
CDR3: CASSPTGDYGYTF

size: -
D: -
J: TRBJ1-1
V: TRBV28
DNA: TGTGCCAGCAGTTCTGGAGCGTTAACTTTGAACACTGAAGCTTTCTTT
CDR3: CASSSGALTLNTEAFF

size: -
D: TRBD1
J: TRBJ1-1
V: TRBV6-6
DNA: TGTGCCAGCAGTGACCCGGGACAGGTGACTGAAGCTTTCTTT
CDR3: CASSDPGQVTEAFF

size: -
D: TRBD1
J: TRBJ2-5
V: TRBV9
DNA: TGTGCCAGCAGCGAAGACAGGGGGCGAGAGACCCAGTACTTC
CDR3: CASSEDRGRETQYF

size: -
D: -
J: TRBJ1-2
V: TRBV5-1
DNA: TGCGCCAGCAGCTTGTTTGCGGATGGCTACACCTTC
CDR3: CASSLFADGYTF

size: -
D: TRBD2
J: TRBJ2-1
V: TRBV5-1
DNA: TGCGCCAGCAGCTTCCTCTCGGAGGGACTAGCGAGAATCAACAATGAGCAGTTCTTC
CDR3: CASSFLSEGLARINNEQFF

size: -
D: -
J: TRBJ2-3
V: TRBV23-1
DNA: TGCGCCAGCAGTTTCCGGGACAAGGGGCCCACAGATACGCAGTATTTT
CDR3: CASSFRDKGPTDTQYF

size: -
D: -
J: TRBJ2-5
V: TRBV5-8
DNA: TGTGCCAGCAGCTTGGGAGTTGAGACCCAGTACTTC
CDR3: CASSLGVETQYF

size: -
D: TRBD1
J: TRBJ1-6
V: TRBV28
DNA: TGTGCCAGCAGTTTACACCGAAAAACAGGGGTCCTGGGCTCACCCCTCCACTTT
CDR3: CASSLHRKTGVLGSPLHF

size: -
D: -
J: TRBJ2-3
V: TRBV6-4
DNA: TGTGCCAGCAGTGACTCAGGGGATACGCAGTATTTT
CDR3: CASSDSGDTQYF

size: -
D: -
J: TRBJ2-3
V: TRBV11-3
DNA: TGTGCCAGCAGCTATTGGGGTAGCACAGATACGCAGTATTTT
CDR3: CASSYWGSTDTQYF

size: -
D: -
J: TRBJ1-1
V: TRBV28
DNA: TGTGCCAGCGTCGCCTCCGGGAGGGGGAGCACTGAAGCTTTCTTT
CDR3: CASVASGRGSTEAFF

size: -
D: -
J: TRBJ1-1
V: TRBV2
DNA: TGTGCCAGCAGTGAAGGGACAGCCGCTGAAGCTTTCTTT
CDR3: CASSEGTAAEAFF

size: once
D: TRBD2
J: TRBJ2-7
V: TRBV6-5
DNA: TGTGCCAGCAGTGGGACTAGCGGGAGAAACGAGCAGTACTTC
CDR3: CASSGTSGRNEQYF

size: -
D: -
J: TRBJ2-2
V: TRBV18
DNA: TGTGCCAGCTCACCGTCTTTGGGGCCGAACACCGGGGAGCTGTTTTTT
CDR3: CASSPSLGPNTGELFF

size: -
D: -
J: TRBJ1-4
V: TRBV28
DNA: TGTGCCAGCAGAGACCCAAGAACTAATGAAAAACTGTTTTTT
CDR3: CASRDPRTNEKLFF

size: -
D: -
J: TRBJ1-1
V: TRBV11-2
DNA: TGTGCCAGCAGCCTAGCCGGAACTGACACTGAAGCTTTCTTT
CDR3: CASSLAGTDTEAFF

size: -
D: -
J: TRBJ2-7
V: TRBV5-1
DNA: TGCGCCAGCAGCCCCCGGGTTAAAGAAAGCTCCTACGAGCAGTACTTC
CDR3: CASSPRVKESSYEQYF

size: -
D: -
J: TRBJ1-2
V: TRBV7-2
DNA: TGTGCCAGCAGCTTTTCTTCTTACTATGGCTACACCTTC
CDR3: CASSFSSYYGYTF

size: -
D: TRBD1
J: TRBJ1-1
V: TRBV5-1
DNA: TGCGCCAGCAGCGCATGGGGACAGGGGAACACTGAAGCTTTCTTT
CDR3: CASSAWGQGNTEAFF

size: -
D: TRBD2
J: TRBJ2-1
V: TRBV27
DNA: TGTGCCAGCAGCGAACCCGGGGACGGGAGGGCTAGAGGTGAGCAGTTCTTC
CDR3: CASSEPGDGRARGEQFF

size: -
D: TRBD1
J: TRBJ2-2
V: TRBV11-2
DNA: TGTGCCAGCAGCGAATCACAGGGGCGGCGAGGGGAGCTGTTTTTT
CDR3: CASSESQGRRGELFF

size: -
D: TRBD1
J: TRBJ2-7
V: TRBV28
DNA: TGTGCCAGCAGGTCAGGCGGGACAGGCCTTTACGAGCAGTACTTC
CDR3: CASRSGGTGLYEQYF

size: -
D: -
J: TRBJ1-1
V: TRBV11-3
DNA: TGTGCCAGCAGCTTAGGTTCGGACACTGAAGCTTTCTTT
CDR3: CASSLGSDTEAFF

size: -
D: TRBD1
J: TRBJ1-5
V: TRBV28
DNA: TGTGCCAGCAGTACGAGAGGACAGGGGGCGATCAATCAGCCCCAGCATTTT
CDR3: CASSTRGQGAINQPQHF

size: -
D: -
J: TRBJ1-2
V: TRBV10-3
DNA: TGTGCCATCAGTGAGTCAGGGCGGGGTTTGAGATATGGCTACACCTTC
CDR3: CAISESGRGLRYGYTF

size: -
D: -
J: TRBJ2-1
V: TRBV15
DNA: TGTGCCACCAGCGGTTACCTAGGACAGCAGTTCTTC
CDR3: CATSGYLGQQFF